These 8 T cell receptor beta chains came from one sample sequenced in a study of early T cells in non-severe SARS-CoV-2 infection. TCRdb redid the calling of the 5' RACE reads with MiXCR, one entry per CDR3 protein. In the table there are approximately 28,000 distinct CDR3 sequences, about 4.9% of which are singletons. Specimen: whole blood, collected at baseline. Receptors were obtained from an adult who was a healthcare worker with PCR-confirmed SARS-CoV-2 infection or an uninfected control (not recorded which).

The table lists this clonotype with a few counts. The V call is TRBV11-2, the J call TRBJ2-1; 7 bases are a match to TRBD2. Germline trimming cut 5 bases from V and 7 bases from J; bases unmatched to any gene: 11. The germline gives CDR1 SGHAT, CDR2 FQNNGV. CDR3 length: 15 amino acids. The CDR3 sequence: CASSLFRGSGNEQFF. CDR3 nucleotides: TGTGCCAGCAGCCTATTTCGCGGGAGTGGAAATGAGCAGTTCTTC.

This clonotype was seen repeatedly, ten times or more. For the CDR3, the DNA is TGTGCCAGCAGCGCGGCGGGACAGAGATACGAGCAGTACTTC. This translates into CASSAAGQRYEQYF. J is TRBJ2-7 and V is TRBV7-9, with D maybe TRBD1 (7 bases). From germline, CDR1 is SEHNR and CDR2 FQNEAQ (reference sequence). V lost 5 bases and J lost 4, with 15 bases in between. The length of the CDR3 is 14 residues.

This clonotype was picked up many times. This sequence joins TRBV3-1 and TRBJ1-5; the D gene is possibly TRBD1 (6 bases). Trimming pared 4 bases from V and 0 bases from J, leaving 16 bases between. Germline V gene sequence: CDR1 LGHDT, CDR2 YNNKEL (reference sequence). This CDR3 is 17 amino acids long. CDR3 loop: CASSPNTGLYSNQPQHF. For the CDR3, the DNA is TGTGCCAGCAGCCCTAACACAGGGCTCTATAGCAATCAGCCCCAGCATTTT. Full variable domain (rest looked up from reference TRBV3-1 and TRBJ1-5): DTAVSQTPKYLVTQMGNDKSIKCEQNLGHDTMYWYKQDSKKFLKIMFSYNNKELIINETVPNRFSPKSPDKAHLNLHINSLELGDSAVYFCASSPNTGLYSNQPQHFGDGTRLSIL.

This clonotype was counted ten times or more. The CDR3 here is CASSPFSRTGHYGAFF. CDR3 coding DNA: TGTGCCAGCAGCCCGTTCTCTCGGACAGGGCACTACGGAGCTTTCTTT. The chain couples TRBV7-2 to TRBJ1-1, with TRBD1 identical over 8 bases. CDR1 and CDR2 (germline): SGHTA, FQGNSA. There are 16 residues in the CDR3. V was pared by 5 bases and J by 10 bases, with 18 bases of the junction left unmatched.

The gene calls are TRBV10-3 and TRBJ2-7, with a weak D call TRBD2 (5 bases). Germline lookup yields CDR1 ENHRY and CDR2 SYGVKD. V lost 2 bases to trimming and J lost 0 bases, with 11 bases between them. The CDR3 consists of 15 residues. The chain's CDR3 is CAISEVTRSSYEQYF. The CDR3 DNA is TGTGCCATCAGTGAGGTCACTAGGAGCTCCTACGAGCAGTACTTC.

This clonotype was seen ten or more times. The rearrangement joins TRBV7-9 to TRBJ2-3, with 9 bases that match TRBD2. Losses at the gene ends were 5 bases for V and 1 base for J; bases not matched to a gene: 7. The CDR3 runs to 16 residues. Germline lookup yields CDR1 SEHNR and CDR2 FQNEAQ (reference sequence). CDR3 protein: CASSPWASGGTDTQYF. Here the CDR3 DNA reads TGTGCCAGCAGCCCATGGGCTAGCGGGGGCACAGATACGCAGTATTTT. Together with reference TRBV7-9 and TRBJ2-3, the CDR3 gives the full variable domain: DTGVSQNPRHKITKRGQNVTFRCDPISEHNRLYWYRQTLGQGPEFLTYFQNEAQLEKSRLLSDRFSAERPKGSFSTLEIQRTEQGDSAMYLCASSPWASGGTDTQYFGPGTRLTVL.

This clonotype was counted ten times or more. CDR3 region: CSVPRTSGANTGELFF. The CDR3 nucleotides read TGCAGTGTCCCGAGGACTAGCGGGGCCAACACCGGGGAGCTGTTTTTT. The chain carries TRBV20-1 and TRBJ2-2; 12 bases match TRBD2. Per the germline V gene, CDR1 is DFQATT and CDR2 is SNEGSKA (reference sequence). This CDR3 is built from 16 residues. Trimming cost V 7 bases and J 2 bases; bases outside gene matches: 8.

The chain links TRBV7-8 to TRBJ1-6, with D possibly matching TRBD1 (5 bases). Germline V gives CDR1 SGHVS, CDR2 FQNEAQ. The CDR3 runs to 13 residues. Trimming removed 5 bases at V and 13 bases at J, with 15 bases between. The CDR3 loop is CASSPPEGRPLHF. DNA of the CDR3: TGTGCCAGCAGCCCCCCGGAGGGACGGCCCCTCCACTTT.